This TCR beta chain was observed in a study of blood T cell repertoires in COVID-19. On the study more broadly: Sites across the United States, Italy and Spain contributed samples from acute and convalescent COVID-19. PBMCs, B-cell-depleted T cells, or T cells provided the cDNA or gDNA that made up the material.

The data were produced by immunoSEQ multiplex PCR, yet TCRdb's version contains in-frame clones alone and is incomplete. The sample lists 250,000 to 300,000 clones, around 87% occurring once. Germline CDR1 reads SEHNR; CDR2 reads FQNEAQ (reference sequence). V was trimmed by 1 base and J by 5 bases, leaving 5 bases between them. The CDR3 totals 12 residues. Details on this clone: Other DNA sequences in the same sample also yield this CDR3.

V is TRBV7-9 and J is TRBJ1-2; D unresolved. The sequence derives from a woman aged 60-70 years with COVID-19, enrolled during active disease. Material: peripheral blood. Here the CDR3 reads CASSLDQYGYTF. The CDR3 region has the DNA TGTGCCAGCAGCTTAGATCAGTATGGCTACACCTTC. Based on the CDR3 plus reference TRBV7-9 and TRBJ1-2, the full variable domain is DTGVSQNPRHKITKRGQNVTFRCDPISEHNRLYWYRQTLGQGPEFLTYFQNEAQLEKSRLLSDRFSAERPKGSFSTLEIQRTEQGDSAMYLCASSLDQYGYTFGSGTRLTVV.